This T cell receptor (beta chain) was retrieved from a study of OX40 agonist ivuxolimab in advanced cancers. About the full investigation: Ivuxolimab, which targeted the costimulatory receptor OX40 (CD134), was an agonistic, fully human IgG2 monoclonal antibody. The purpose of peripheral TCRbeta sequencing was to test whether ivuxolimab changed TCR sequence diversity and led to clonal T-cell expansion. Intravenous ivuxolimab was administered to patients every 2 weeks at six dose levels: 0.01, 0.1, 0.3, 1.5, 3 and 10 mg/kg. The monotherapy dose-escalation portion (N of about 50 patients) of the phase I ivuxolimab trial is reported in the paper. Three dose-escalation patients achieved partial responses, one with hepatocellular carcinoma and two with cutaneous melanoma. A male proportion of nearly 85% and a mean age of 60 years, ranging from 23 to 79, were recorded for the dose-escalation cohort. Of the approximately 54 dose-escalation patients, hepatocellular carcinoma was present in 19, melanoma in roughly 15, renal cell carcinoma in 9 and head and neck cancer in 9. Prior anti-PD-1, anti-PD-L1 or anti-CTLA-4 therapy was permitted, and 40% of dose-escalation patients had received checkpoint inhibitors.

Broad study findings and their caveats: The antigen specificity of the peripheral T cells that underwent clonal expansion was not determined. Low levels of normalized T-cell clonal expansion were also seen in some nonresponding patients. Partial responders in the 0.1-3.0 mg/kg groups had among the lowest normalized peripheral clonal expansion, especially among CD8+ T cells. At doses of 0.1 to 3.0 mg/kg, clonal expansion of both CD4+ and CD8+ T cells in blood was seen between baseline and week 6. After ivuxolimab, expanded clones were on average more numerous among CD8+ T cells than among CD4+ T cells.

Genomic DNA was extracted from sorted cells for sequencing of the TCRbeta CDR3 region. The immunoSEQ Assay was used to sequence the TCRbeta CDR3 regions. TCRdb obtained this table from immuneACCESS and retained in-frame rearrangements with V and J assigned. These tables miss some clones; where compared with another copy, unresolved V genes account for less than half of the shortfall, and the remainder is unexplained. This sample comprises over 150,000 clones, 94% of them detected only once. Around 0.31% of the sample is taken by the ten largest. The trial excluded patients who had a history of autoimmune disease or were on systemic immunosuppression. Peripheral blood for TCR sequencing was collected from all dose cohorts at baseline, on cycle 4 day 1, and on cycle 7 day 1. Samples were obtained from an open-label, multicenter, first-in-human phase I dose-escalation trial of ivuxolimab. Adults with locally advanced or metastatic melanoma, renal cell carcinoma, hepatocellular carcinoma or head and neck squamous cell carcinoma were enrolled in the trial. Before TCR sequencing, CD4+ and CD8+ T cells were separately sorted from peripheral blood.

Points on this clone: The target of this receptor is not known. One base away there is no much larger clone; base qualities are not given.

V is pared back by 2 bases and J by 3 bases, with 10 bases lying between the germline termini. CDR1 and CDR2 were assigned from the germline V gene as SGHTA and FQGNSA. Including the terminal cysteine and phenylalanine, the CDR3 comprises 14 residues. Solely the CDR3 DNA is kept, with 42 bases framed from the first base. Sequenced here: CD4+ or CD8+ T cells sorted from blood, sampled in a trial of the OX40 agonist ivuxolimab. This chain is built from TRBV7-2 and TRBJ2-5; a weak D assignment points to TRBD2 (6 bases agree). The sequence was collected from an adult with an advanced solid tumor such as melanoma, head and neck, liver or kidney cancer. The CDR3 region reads CASSLFGGEETQYF. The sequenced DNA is TGTGCCAGCAGCTTATTCGGCGGGGAAGAGACCCAGTACTTC.